Listed here are 21 T cell receptor beta chains from one sample, sequenced in a study of T cell repertoires in ileal Crohn's disease. Produced via immunoSEQ multiplex PCR; TCRdb's table is partial and in-frame only. The sample lists some 28,000 clones, just under 80% occurring once. The sample taken for sequencing was ileal tissue. Receptors originate from an adult with Crohn's disease.

The chain links TRBV29-1 to TRBJ2-3, with 7 bases that match TRBD1. The CDR3 sequence is 12 residues long. The V segment lost 3 bases and the J segment 4 bases; nucleotides outside the gene matches: 1. Germline V gives CDR1 SQVTM, CDR2 ANQGSEA. The CDR3 loop is CSVDQGADTQYF. DNA for the CDR3: TGCAGCGTTGATCAGGGGGCAGATACGCAGTATTTT.

The rearrangement links TRBV6-1 to TRBJ2-1, with TRBD2 matching 7 bases. The CDR3 consists of 13 residues. The germline V gene encodes CDR1 MNHNS and CDR2 SASEGT. The trim removed 6 bases at V and 5 bases at J, leaving 4 bases unmatched. This CDR3 reads CASRLGGNNEQFF. As DNA, the CDR3 is TGTGCCAGCAGGTTGGGGGGGAACAATGAGCAGTTCTTC.

J is TRBJ2-4 and V is TRBV7-2; perhaps TRBD2 as D (5 bases). Germline CDR1 SGHTA, CDR2 FQGNSA. CDR3 length: 16 residues. Trimming removed 5 bases at V and 1 base at J, with 15 bases between. The CDR3 spells CASSRFGEPAKNIQYF. The CDR3 region has the DNA TGTGCCAGCAGCCGTTTTGGGGAGCCTGCCAAAAACATTCAGTACTTC.

In this sample, this clone turned up a few times. The V gene is TRBV18, the J gene TRBJ1-6, with 7 positions matching TRBD1. CDR3 length equals 14 residues. After removal of 3 bases from V and 7 bases from J, the junction contained 3 bases not matched to a gene. Germline loops: CDR1 KGHSH, CDR2 LQKENI. CDR3 region: CASSPRQGNSPLHF. As DNA, the CDR3 is TGTGCCAGCTCACCTCGACAGGGCAATTCACCCCTCCACTTT. The whole variable domain, remainder taken from reference TRBV18 and TRBJ1-6, is NAGVMQNPRHLVRRRGQEARLRCSPMKGHSHVYWYRQLPEEGLKFMVYLQKENIIDESGMPKERFSAEFPKEGPSILRIQQVVRGDSAAYFCASSPRQGNSPLHFGNGTRLTVT.

This clone was seen just once. The chain recombines TRBV15 with TRBJ1-1; D call uncertain. Looked up from germline, CDR1 is LNHNV and CDR2 is YYDKDF (reference sequence). V was clipped by 1 base and J by 10 bases, with 13 bases between them. CDR3 length: 13 residues. DNA of the CDR3: TGTGCCACCAGCAGAGTATCGGGAGTCGGAGCTTTCTTT. Translating it yields CATSRVSGVGAFF.

V and J are TRBV4-1 and TRBJ2-7; D might be TRBD1 (6 bases). The ends were cut back, 0 bases at V and 1 base at J, with 7 bases in the middle. The CDR3 runs to 14 residues. Per germline, CDR1 MGHRA and CDR2 YSYEKL. CDR3 in amino acids: CASSQDTGSYEQYF. The DNA of the CDR3 is TGCGCCAGCAGCCAAGATACAGGGTCCTACGAGCAGTACTTC.

V and J are TRBV7-8 and TRBJ1-2, with D hard to call. The CDR3 has 13 amino acids. V was cut by 1 base and J by 8 bases, with 11 bases left in between. Germline V gives CDR1 SGHVS, CDR2 FQNEAQ. The CDR3 is CASSLVPGGGYTF. The CDR3 region has the DNA TGTGCCAGCAGCTTAGTCCCGGGTGGCGGCTACACCTTC. Full variable domain (rest looked up from reference TRBV7-8 and TRBJ1-2): GAGVSQSPRYKVAKRGQDVALRCDPISGHVSLFWYQQALGQGPEFLTYFQNEAQLDKSGLPSDRFFAERPEGSVSTLKIQRTQQEDSAVYLCASSLVPGGGYTFGSGTRLTVV.

CDR3 nucleotides: TGTGCCAGCTCACGATCGGGACAGGGCTACGAGCAGTACTTC. This codes for CASSRSGQGYEQYF. The rearrangement links TRBV18 to TRBJ2-7; 9 bases align to TRBD1. The J segment lost 3 bases and the V segment lost 4 bases, leaving 4 bases of the junction unmatched. CDR1 and CDR2 (germline): KGHSH, LQKENI. The CDR3 contains 14 residues. Using reference TRBV18 and TRBJ2-7 for the parts outside the CDR3, the full variable domain is NAGVMQNPRHLVRRRGQEARLRCSPMKGHSHVYWYRQLPEEGLKFMVYLQKENIIDESGMPKERFSAEFPKEGPSILRIQQVVRGDSAAYFCASSRSGQGYEQYFGPGTRLTVT.

This clone was recorded a few times. The chain recombines TRBV5-1 with TRBJ1-4; TRBD1 aligns across 12 bases. Germline V gene lookup returns CDR1 SGHRS and CDR2 YFSETQ. The CDR3 sequence is 15 residues long. After removal of 6 bases from V and 6 bases from J, the junction contained 6 bases not matched to a gene. The CDR3 region has the DNA TGCGCCAGCAAGGGACAGGGGGCATCTTATGAAAAACTGTTTTTT. Residues: CASKGQGASYEKLFF.

This clone was observed once. V gene TRBV7-6 combines with J gene TRBJ2-7, with TRBD2 as a possible D gene (5 bases). This CDR3 comprises 13 residues. The V end was cut by 5 bases, the J end by 2 bases, with 10 bases between. Germline CDR1 and CDR2: SGHVS and FNYEAQ. In nucleotides, the CDR3 is TGTGCCAGCAGCCATGACGGGGCCTACGAGCAGTACTTC. This codes for CASSHDGAYEQYF.

Here the CDR3 reads CASSGTGLIIMNTEAFF. In DNA form, the CDR3 reads TGTGCCAGCAGCGGGACAGGCCTAATTATCATGAACACTGAAGCTTTCTTT. The chain has TRBV2 and TRBJ1-1; TRBD1 matches at 8 bases. The CDR3 is 17 amino acids. Trimming cost V 6 bases and J 0 bases; bases outside gene matches: 12. From germline, CDR1 is SNHLY and CDR2 FYNNEI. The full variable domain, rest sourced from reference TRBV2 and TRBJ1-1, is EPEVTQTPSHQVTQMGQEVILRCVPISNHLYFYWYRQILGQKVEFLVSFYNNEISEKSEIFDDQFSVERPDGSNFTLKIRSTKLEDSAMYFCASSGTGLIIMNTEAFFGQGTRLTVV.

The rearrangement uses TRBV5-1 and TRBJ2-7, with 8 positions matching TRBD2. V gave up 0 bases and J gave up 6 bases; unmatched junction bases: 8. CDR3 length: 15 amino acids. Germline assignment: CDR1 SGHRS and CDR2 YFSETQ. The CDR3 region is CASSLAAGGGGEQYF. DNA for the CDR3: TGCGCCAGCAGCTTGGCGGCGGGGGGAGGAGGCGAGCAGTACTTC.

The chain has TRBV6-1 and TRBJ2-5; TRBD1 agrees at 7 bases. The V and J ends lost 3 bases and 4 bases, in that order; junction bases with no gene match: 8. This CDR3 has 15 amino acids. The germline CDR1 and CDR2 sequences are MNHNS and SASEGT. The CDR3 DNA reads TGTGCCAGCAGTGACAGGGGCAGGGGGATAGAGACCCAGTACTTC. It specifies CASSDRGRGIETQYF.

The chain is built from TRBV29-1 and TRBJ2-7; TRBD2 aligns across 15 bases. Germline V gene sequence: CDR1 SQVTM, CDR2 ANQGSEA. With V trimmed by 5 bases and J by 5 bases, 1 base remained unmatched. This CDR3 spans 13 amino acids. The CDR3 region has the DNA TGCAGCGTTAGGACTAGCGGGGGGGACGAGCAGTACTTC. Its protein is CSVRTSGGDEQYF.

This clone was counted once. The V call is TRBV6-1, the J call TRBJ2-5; TRBD1 might be the D (6 bases). V was pared by 7 bases and J by 5 bases, with 14 bases between. CDR3 length equals 13 residues. The germline gives CDR1 MNHNS, CDR2 SASEGT. CDR3 nucleotide sequence: TGTGCCAGCACTCTACGGACAGCGGAGACCCAGTACTTC. Protein product: CASTLRTAETQYF.

This clone was counted a single time. This rearrangement joins TRBV7-9 to TRBJ1-2, with 11 positions matching TRBD1. The V and J ends lost 1 base and 8 bases, in that order; junction bases with no gene match: 3. The CDR3 is made up of 14 amino acids. The V gene's germline CDR1 is SEHNR and CDR2 FQNEAQ (reference sequence). The CDR3 coding sequence is TGTGCCAGCAGCTTAGGGACAGGGGGCGAAGGCTACACCTTC. Its translation is CASSLGTGGEGYTF.

This chain joins TRBV18 and TRBJ1-6; TRBD1 aligns across 7 bases. Germline trimming cut 1 base from V and 6 bases from J; bases unmatched to any gene: 6. This CDR3 has 16 residues. CDR1 KGHSH and CDR2 LQKENI come from the germline V gene. The CDR3 sequence: CASSPRSRDSNSPLHF. DNA of the CDR3: TGTGCCAGCTCACCACGAAGCCGGGACAGTAATTCACCCCTCCACTTT. Variable domain in full (rest from reference TRBV18 and TRBJ1-6): NAGVMQNPRHLVRRRGQEARLRCSPMKGHSHVYWYRQLPEEGLKFMVYLQKENIIDESGMPKERFSAEFPKEGPSILRIQQVVRGDSAAYFCASSPRSRDSNSPLHFGNGTRLTVT.

In DNA, the CDR3 is TGTGCCAGCAGTTCCCTGCGGGCCACTAACTATGGCTACACCTTC. It encodes CASSSLRATNYGYTF. The J gene is TRBJ1-2, the V gene TRBV6-1; D is ambiguous. CDR1 is MNHNS, CDR2 SASEGT, per germline. CDR3 length: 15 amino acids. V was shortened by 5 bases and J by 0 bases, with 13 bases between the two germline ends.

The rearrangement uses TRBV4-1 and TRBJ2-7, with 8 positions matching TRBD1. Germline V gene lookup returns CDR1 MGHRA and CDR2 YSYEKL. This CDR3 contains 13 residues. J lost 3 bases, V lost 4 bases, and 2 bases had no gene match. CDR3 DNA sequence: TGCGCCAGCAGCCTAGGGACAGGCTACGAGCAGTACTTC. As protein: CASSLGTGYEQYF.

This clone has a handful of counts. The chain employs TRBV7-2 and TRBJ2-3, with TRBD2 matching 11 bases. The V gene's germline CDR1 is SGHTA and CDR2 FQGNSA. The CDR3 spans 16 residues. J lost 1 base, V lost 5 bases, and 5 bases had no gene match. The CDR3 sequence: CASSGNSGGGTDTQYF. In nucleotides, the CDR3 is TGTGCCAGCAGCGGGAATAGCGGGGGGGGCACAGATACGCAGTATTTT.

V and J are TRBV5-6 and TRBJ2-5; D might be TRBD2 (6 bases). V was shortened by 1 base and J by 1 base, with 8 bases between the two germline ends. The CDR3 runs 14 residues. Germline lookup yields CDR1 SGHDT and CDR2 YYEEEE. CDR3 nucleotides: TGTGCCAGCAGCTTGTACGGGAGCCAAGAGACCCAGTACTTC. Translation gives CASSLYGSQETQYF.